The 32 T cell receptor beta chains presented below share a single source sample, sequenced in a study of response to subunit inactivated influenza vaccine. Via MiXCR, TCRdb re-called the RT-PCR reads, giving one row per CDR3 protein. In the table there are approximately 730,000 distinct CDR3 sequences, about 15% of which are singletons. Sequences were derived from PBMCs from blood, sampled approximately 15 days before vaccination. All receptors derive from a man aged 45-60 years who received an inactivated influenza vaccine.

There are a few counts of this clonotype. The CDR3 spells CASSPTQGPQETQYF. CDR3 bases: TGCGCCAGCAGCCCCACTCAAGGTCCTCAAGAGACCCAGTACTTC. The chain is built from TRBV5-1 and TRBJ2-5; D unclear. CDR1 and CDR2 (germline): SGHRS, YFSETQ. CDR3 length: 15 amino acids. The ends were cut back, 4 bases at V and 2 bases at J, with 15 bases in the middle.

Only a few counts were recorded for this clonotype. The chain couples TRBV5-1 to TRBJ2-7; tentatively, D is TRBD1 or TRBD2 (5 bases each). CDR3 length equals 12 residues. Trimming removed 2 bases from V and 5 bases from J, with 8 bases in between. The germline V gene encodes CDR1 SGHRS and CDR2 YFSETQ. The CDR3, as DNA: TGCGCCAGCAGCTTCGAGGGGCACGAGCAGTACTTC. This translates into CASSFEGHEQYF.

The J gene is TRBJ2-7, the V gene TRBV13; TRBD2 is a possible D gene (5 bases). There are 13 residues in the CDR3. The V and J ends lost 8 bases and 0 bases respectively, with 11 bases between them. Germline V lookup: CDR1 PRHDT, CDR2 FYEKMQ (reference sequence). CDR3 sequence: CASAAGSSYEQYF. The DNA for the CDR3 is TGTGCCAGCGCGGCGGGTTCCTCCTACGAGCAGTACTTC.

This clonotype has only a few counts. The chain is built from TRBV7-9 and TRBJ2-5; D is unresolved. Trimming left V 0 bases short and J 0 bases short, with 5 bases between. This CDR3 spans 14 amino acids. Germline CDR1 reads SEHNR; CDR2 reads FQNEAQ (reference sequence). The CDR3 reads CASSLAGYQETQYF. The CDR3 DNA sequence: TGTGCCAGCAGCTTAGCTGGGTACCAAGAGACCCAGTACTTC.

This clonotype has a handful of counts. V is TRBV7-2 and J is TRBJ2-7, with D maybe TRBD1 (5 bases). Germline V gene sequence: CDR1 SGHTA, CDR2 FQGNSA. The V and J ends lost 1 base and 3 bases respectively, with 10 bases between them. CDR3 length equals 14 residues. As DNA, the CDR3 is TGTGCCAGCAGCTTAGGTAGGGGTCGCTACGAGCAGTACTTC. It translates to CASSLGRGRYEQYF.

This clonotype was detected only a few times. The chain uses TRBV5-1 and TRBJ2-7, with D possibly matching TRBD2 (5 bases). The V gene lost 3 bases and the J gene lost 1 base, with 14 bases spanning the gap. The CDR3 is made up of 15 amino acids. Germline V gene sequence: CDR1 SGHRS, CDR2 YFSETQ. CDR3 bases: TGCGCCAGCAGCTCATCGCCCGGGGAATCCTACGAGCAGTACTTC. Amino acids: CASSSSPGESYEQYF.

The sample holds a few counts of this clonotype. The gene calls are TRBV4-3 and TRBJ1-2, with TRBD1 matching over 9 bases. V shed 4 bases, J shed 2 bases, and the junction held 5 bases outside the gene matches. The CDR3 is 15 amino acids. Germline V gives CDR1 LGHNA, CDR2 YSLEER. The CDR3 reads CASSRPGQGNYGYTF. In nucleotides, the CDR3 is TGCGCCAGCAGCCGACCGGGACAGGGAAACTATGGCTACACCTTC.

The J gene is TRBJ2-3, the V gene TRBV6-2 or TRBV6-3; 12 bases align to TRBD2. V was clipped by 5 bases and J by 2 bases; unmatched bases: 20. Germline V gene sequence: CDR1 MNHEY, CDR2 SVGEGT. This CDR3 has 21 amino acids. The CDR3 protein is CASSPPAGLAGIWVVTDTQYF. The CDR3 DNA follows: TGTGCCAGCAGTCCCCCGGCCGGACTAGCGGGAATTTGGGTCGTCACAGATACGCAGTATTTT.

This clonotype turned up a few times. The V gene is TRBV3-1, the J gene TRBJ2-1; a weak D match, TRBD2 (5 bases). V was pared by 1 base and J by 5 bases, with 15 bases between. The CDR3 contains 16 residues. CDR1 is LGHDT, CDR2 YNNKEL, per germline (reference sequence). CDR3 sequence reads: CASSQGVGGIHNEQFF. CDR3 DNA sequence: TGTGCCAGCAGCCAAGGTGTAGGAGGTATTCACAATGAGCAGTTCTTC.

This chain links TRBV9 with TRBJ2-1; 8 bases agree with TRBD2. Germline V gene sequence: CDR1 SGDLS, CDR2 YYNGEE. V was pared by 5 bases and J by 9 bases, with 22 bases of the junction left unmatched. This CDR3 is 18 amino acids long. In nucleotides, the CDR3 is TGTGCCAGCAGTGCCCCGCGGAGCGGGGGTCTTCCCAGGGGTGAGCAGTTCTTC. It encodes CASSAPRSGGLPRGEQFF.

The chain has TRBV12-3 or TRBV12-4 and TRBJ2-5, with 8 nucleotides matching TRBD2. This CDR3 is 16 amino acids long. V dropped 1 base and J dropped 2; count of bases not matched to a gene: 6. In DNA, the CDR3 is TGTGCCAGCAGTTTAGGGGCGGGGGGCGTACAAGAGACCCAGTACTTC. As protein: CASSLGAGGVQETQYF.

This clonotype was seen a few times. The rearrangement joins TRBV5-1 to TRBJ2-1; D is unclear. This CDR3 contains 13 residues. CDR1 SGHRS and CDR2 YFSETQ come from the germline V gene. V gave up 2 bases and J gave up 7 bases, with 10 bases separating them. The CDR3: CASSLPSGNEQFF. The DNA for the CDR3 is TGCGCCAGCAGCTTACCTTCCGGGAATGAGCAGTTCTTC.

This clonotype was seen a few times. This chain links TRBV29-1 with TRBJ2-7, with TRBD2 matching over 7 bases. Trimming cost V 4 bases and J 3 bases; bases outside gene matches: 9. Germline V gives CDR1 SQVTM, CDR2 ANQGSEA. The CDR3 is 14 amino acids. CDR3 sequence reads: CSVVGGEGGYEQYF. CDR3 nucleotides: TGCAGCGTTGTGGGTGGGGAGGGAGGCTACGAGCAGTACTTC.

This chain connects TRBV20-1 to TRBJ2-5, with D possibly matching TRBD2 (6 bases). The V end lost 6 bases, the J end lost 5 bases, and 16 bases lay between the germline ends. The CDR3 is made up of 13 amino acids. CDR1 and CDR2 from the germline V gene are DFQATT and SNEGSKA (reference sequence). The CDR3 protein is CSATPRGFETQYF. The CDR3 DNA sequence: TGCAGTGCCACGCCTCGGGGGTTTGAGACCCAGTACTTC.

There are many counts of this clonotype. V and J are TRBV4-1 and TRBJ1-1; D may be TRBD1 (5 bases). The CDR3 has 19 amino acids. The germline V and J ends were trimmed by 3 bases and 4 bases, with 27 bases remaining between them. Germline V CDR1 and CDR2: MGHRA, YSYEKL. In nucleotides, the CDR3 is TGCGCCAGCAGCCACCAAAACGACCTTCCAGGGTTTCTGTTCACTGAAGCTTTCTTT. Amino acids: CASSHQNDLPGFLFTEAFF.

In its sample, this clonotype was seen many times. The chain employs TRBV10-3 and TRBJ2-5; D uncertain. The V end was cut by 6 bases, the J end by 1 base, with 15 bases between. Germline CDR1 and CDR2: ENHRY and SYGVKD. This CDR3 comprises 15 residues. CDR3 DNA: TGTGCCATCAGCGACCCCGGCGTTGCCCAAGAGACCCAGTACTTC. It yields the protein CAISDPGVAQETQYF.

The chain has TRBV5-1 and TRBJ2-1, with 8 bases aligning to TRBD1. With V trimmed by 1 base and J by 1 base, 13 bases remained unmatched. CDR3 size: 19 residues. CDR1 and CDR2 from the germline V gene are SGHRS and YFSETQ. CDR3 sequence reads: CASSLRTGTLRNSYNEQFF. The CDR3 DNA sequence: TGCGCCAGCAGCTTGAGGACAGGGACCTTGCGGAATTCCTACAATGAGCAGTTCTTC.

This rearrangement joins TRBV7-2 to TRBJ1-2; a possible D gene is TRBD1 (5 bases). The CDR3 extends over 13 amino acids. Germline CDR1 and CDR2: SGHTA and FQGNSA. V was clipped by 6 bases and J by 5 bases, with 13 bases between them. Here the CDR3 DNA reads TGTGCCAGCAGTCCAACCGGGGCATATGGCTACACCTTC. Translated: CASSPTGAYGYTF.

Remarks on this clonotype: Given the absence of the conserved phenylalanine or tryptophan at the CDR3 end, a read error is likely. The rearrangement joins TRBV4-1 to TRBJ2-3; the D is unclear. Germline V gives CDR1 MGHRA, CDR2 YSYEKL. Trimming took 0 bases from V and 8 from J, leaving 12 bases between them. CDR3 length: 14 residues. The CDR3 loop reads CASSQEWGGGTQYL. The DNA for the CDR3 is TGCGCCAGCAGCCAAGAATGGGGTGGCGGTACGCAGTATTTA.

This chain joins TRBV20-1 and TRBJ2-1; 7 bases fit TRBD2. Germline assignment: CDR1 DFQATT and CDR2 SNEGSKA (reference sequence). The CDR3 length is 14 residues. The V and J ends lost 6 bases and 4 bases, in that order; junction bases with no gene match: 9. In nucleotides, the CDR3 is TGCAGTGCCAACCGGGCTAGCGGATACAATGAGCAGTTCTTC. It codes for CSANRASGYNEQFF.

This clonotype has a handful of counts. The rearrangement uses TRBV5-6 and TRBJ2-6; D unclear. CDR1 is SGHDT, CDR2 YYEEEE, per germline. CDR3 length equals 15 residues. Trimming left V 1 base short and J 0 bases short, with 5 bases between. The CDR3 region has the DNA TGTGCCAGCAGCTTGAAGTACTCTGGGGCCAACGTCCTGACTTTC. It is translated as CASSLKYSGANVLTF.

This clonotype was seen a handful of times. The chain's CDR3 is CASSYPPVLSNQPQHF. CDR3 in DNA: TGTGCCAGCAGTTACCCCCCGGTCCTTAGCAATCAGCCCCAGCATTTT. The rearrangement links TRBV6-5 to TRBJ1-5; D remains unclear. The V gene's germline CDR1 is MNHEY and CDR2 SVGAGI. CDR3 length: 16 residues. The germline V and J ends were trimmed by 2 bases and 0 bases, with 11 bases remaining between them.

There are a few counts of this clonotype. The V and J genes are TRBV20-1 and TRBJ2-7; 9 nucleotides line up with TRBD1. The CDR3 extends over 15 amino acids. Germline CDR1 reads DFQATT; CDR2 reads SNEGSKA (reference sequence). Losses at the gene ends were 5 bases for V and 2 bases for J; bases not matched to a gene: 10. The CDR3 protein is CSAVPGQGYAYEQYF. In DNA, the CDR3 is TGCAGTGCTGTTCCGGGACAGGGATATGCCTACGAGCAGTACTTC.

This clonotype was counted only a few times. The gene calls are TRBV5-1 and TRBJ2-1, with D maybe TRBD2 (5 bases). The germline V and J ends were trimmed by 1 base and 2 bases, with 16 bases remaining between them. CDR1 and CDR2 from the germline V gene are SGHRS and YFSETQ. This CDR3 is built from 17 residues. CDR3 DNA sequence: TGCGCCAGCAGCTTGAAGCTCAGAGTAGCGCCCTACAATGAGCAGTTCTTC. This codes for CASSLKLRVAPYNEQFF.

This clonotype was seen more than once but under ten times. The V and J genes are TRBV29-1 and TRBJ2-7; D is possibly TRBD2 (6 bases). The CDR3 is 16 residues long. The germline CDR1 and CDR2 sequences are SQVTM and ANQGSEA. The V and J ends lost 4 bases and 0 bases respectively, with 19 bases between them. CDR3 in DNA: TGCAGCGTTGTGGGGGGAATCGGAGGGCCCTCCTACGAGCAGTACTTC. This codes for CSVVGGIGGPSYEQYF.

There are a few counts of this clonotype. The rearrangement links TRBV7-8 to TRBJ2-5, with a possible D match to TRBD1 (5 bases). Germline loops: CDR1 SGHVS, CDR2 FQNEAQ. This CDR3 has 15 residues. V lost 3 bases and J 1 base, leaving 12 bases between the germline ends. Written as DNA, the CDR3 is TGTGCCAGCAGCTTCGTAGGGGAACTCCAAGAGACCCAGTACTTC. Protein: CASSFVGELQETQYF.

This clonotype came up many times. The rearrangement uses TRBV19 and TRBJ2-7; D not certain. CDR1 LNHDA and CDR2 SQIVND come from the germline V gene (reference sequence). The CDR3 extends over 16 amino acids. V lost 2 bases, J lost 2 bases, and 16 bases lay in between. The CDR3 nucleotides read TGTGCCAGTAGTATAAGAGGACCGGCAGGAGCCTACGAGCAGTACTTC. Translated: CASSIRGPAGAYEQYF.

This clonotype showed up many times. CDR3 sequence: CASRSPGQGYLNTEAFF. The CDR3 DNA is TGTGCCAGCAGGAGTCCGGGACAGGGGTATCTGAACACTGAAGCTTTCTTT. The V gene is TRBV28, the J gene TRBJ1-1; 10 bases are a match to TRBD1. Germline V gives CDR1 MDHEN, CDR2 SYDVKM. The trim removed 6 bases at V and 0 bases at J, leaving 10 bases unmatched. The CDR3 is made up of 17 amino acids. The whole variable domain, remainder taken from reference TRBV28 and TRBJ1-1, is DVKVTQSSRYLVKRTGEKVFLECVQDMDHENMFWYRQDPGLGLRLIYFSYDVKMKEKGDIPEGYSVSREKKERFSLILESASTNQTSMYLCASRSPGQGYLNTEAFFGQGTRLTVV.

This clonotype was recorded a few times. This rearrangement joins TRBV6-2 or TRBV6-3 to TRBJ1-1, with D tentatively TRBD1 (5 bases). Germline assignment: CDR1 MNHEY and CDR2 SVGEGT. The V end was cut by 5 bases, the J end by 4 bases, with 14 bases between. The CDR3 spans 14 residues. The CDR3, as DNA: TGTGCCAGCAGTCAACGGGGCTCGCCCACTGAAGCTTTCTTT. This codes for CASSQRGSPTEAFF.

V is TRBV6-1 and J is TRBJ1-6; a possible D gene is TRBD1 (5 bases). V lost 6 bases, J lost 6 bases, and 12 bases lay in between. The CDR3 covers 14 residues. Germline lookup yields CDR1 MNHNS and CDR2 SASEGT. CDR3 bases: TGTGCCAGCAGCTCTGGGGGTCTTAATTCACCCCTCCACTTT. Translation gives CASSSGGLNSPLHF.

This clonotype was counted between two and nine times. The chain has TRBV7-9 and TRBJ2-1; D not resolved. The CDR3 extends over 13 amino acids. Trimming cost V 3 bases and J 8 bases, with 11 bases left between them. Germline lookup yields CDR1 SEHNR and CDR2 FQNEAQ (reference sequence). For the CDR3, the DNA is TGTGCCAGCAGCTTTAGTTTGCTGGATGAGCAGTTCTTC. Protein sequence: CASSFSLLDEQFF. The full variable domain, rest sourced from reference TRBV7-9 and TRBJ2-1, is DTGVSQNPRHKITKRGQNVTFRCDPISEHNRLYWYRQTLGQGPEFLTYFQNEAQLEKSRLLSDRFSAERPKGSFSTLEIQRTEQGDSAMYLCASSFSLLDEQFFGPGTRLTVL.

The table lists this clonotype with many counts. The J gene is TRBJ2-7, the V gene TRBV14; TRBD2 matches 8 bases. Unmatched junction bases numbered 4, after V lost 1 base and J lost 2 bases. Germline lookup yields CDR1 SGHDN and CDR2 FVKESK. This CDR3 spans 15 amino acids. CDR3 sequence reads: CASSQVSGGTYEQYF. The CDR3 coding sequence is TGTGCCAGCAGCCAAGTATCGGGAGGGACCTACGAGCAGTACTTC.